Given below is one T cell receptor (beta chain) in context. Clones were read by immunoSEQ multiplex PCR, and TCRdb kept only the in-frame ones, dropping some. The sample lists 17,000 or so clones; around 85% were seen once. Germline CDR1 and CDR2: LNHNV and YYDKDF (reference sequence). Trimming left V 0 bases short and J 4 bases short, with 10 bases between. The CDR3 consists of 14 residues. The sample belongs to a study of ipilimumab plus nivolumab after autologous stem cell transplantation. This TCR came from a male donor with diffuse large B-cell lymphoma. The chain combines TRBV15 with TRBJ2-7; D is ambiguous. The sample here was PBMCs, taken in a trial of ipilimumab plus nivolumab as post-transplant consolidation. CDR3 region: CATSRDWFSYEQYF. CDR3 in DNA: TGTGCCACCAGCAGAGATTGGTTTAGTTACGAGCAGTACTTC. The full variable domain, with the rest looked up from reference TRBV15 and TRBJ2-7, is DAMVIQNPRYQVTQFGKPVTLSCSQTLNHNVMYWYQQKSSQAPKLLFHYYDKDFNNEADTPDNFQSRRPNTSFCFLDIRSPGLGDTAMYLCATSRDWFSYEQYFGPGTRLTVT.